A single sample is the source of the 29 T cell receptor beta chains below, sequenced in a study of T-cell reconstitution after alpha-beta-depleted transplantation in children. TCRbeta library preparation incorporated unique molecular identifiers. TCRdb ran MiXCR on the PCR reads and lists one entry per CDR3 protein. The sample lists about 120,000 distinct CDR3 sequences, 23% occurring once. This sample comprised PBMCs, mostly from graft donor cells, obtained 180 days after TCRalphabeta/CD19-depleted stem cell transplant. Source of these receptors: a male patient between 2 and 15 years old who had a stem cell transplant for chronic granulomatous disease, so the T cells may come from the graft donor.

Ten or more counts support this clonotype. The CDR3 is CASSLPGHNTGELFF. The CDR3 DNA sequence: TGTGCCAGCAGCTTACCGGGACACAACACCGGGGAGCTGTTTTTT. This chain connects TRBV7-9 to TRBJ2-2; weak D call: TRBD1 (6 bases). The V and J ends lost 2 bases and 2 bases respectively, with 9 bases between them. Germline assignment: CDR1 SEHNR and CDR2 FQNEAQ (reference sequence). This CDR3 is 15 amino acids long.

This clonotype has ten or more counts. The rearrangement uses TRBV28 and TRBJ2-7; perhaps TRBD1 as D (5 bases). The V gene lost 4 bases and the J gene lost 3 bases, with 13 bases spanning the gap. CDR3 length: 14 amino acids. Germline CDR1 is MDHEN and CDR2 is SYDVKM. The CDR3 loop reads CASSYTRVRYEQYF. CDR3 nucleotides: TGTGCCAGCAGTTACACCAGGGTTCGCTACGAGCAGTACTTC.

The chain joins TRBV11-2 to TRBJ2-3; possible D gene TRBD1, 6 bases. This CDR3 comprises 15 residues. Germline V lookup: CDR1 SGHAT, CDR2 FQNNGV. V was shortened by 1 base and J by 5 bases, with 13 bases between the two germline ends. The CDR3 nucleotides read TGTGCCAGCAGCTTAGCTCCGGGACACCAAGATACGCAGTATTTT. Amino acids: CASSLAPGHQDTQYF.

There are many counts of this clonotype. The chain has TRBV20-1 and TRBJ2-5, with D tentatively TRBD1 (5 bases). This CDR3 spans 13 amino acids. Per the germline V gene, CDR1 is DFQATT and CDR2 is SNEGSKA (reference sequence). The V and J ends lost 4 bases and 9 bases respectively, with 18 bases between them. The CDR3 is CSAMPLPQGAQYF. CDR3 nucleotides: TGCAGTGCTATGCCGCTGCCCCAGGGCGCCCAGTACTTC.

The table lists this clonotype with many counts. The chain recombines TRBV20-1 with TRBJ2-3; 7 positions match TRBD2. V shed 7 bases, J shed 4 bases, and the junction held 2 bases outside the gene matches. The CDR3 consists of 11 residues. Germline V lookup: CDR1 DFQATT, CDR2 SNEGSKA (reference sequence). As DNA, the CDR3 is TGCAGTGTAAGCGGGGCAGATACGCAGTATTTT. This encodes CSVSGADTQYF.

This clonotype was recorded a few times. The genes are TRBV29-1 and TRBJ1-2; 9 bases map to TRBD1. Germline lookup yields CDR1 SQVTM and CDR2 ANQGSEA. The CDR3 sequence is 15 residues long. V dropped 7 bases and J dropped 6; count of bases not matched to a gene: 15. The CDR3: CSGTLGDREGDGYTF. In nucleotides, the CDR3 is TGCAGCGGTACACTAGGGGACAGGGAAGGTGATGGCTACACCTTC.

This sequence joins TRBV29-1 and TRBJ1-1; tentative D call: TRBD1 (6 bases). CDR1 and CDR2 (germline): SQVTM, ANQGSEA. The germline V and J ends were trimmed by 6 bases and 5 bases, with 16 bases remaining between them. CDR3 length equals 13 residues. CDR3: CSVSTGGGTEAFF. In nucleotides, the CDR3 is TGCAGCGTATCGACAGGTGGAGGGACTGAAGCTTTCTTT.

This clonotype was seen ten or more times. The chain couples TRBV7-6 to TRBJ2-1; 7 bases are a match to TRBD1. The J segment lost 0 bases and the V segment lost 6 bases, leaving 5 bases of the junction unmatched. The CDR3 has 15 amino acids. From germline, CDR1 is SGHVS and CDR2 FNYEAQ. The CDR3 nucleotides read TGTGCCAGCAGTAAGGACAGGAGCTCCTACAATGAGCAGTTCTTC. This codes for CASSKDRSSYNEQFF.

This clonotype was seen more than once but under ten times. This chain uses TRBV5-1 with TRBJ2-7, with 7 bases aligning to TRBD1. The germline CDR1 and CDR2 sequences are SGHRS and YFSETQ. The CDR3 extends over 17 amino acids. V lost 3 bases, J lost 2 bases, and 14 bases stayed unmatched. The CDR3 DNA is TGCGCCAGCAGCTCCGCGGGCCAAACAGGGGTGGCCTACGAGCAGTACTTC. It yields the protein CASSSAGQTGVAYEQYF. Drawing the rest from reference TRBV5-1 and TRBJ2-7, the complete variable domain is KAGVTQTPRYLIKTRGQQVTLSCSPISGHRSVSWYQQTPGQGLQFLFEYFSETQRNKGNFPGRFSGRQFSNSRSEMNVSTLELGDSALYLCASSSAGQTGVAYEQYFGPGTRLTVT.

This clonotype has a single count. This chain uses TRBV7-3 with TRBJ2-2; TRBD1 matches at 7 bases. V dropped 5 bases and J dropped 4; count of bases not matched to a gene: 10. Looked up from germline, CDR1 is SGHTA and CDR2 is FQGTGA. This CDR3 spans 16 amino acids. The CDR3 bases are TGTGCCAGCAGCGTGCGAGGGGGCGCGGTCACCGGGGAGCTGTTTTTT. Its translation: CASSVRGGAVTGELFF.

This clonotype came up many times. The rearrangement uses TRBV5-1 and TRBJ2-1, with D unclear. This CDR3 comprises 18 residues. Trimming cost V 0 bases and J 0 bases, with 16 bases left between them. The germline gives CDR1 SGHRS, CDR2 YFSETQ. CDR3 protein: CASSLVFFGLSSYNEQFF. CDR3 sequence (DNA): TGCGCCAGCAGCTTGGTTTTTTTTGGCTTAAGCTCCTACAATGAGCAGTTCTTC.

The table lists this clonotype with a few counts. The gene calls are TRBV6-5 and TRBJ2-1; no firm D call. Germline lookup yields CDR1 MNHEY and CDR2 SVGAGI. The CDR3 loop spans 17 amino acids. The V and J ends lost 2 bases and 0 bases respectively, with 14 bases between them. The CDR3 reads CASSYAQTAHSYNEQFF. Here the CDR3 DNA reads TGTGCCAGCAGTTACGCCCAGACCGCCCACTCCTACAATGAGCAGTTCTTC.

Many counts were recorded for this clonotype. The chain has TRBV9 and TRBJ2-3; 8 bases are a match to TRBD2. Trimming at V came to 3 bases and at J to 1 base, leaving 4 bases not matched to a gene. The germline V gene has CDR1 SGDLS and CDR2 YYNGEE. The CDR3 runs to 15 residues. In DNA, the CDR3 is TGTGCCAGCAGCGCCCTCGGGGGGGGCACAGATACGCAGTATTTT. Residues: CASSALGGGTDTQYF.

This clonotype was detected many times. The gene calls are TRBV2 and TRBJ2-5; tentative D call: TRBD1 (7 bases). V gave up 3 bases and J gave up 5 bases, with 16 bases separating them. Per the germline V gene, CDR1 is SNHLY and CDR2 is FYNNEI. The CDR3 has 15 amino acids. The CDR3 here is CASSDVNRGGETQYF. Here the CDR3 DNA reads TGTGCCAGCAGTGATGTTAACAGGGGAGGTGAGACCCAGTACTTC. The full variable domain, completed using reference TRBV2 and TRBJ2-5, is EPEVTQTPSHQVTQMGQEVILRCVPISNHLYFYWYRQILGQKVEFLVSFYNNEISEKSEIFDDQFSVERPDGSNFTLKIRSTKLEDSAMYFCASSDVNRGGETQYFGPGTRLLVL.

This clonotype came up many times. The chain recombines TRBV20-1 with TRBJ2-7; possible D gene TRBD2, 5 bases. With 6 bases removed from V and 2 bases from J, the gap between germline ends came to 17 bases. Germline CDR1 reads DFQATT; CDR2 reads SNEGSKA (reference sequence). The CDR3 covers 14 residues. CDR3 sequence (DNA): TGCAGTGCCCAAGTTGTCGTGGGAGCCTACGAGCAGTACTTC. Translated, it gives CSAQVVVGAYEQYF.

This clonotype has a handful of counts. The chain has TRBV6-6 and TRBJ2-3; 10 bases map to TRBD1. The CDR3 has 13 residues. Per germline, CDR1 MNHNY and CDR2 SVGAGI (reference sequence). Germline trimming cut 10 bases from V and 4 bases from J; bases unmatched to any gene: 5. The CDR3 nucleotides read TGTGCCACCCGGGACAGGGGACCAGATACGCAGTATTTT. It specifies CATRDRGPDTQYF.

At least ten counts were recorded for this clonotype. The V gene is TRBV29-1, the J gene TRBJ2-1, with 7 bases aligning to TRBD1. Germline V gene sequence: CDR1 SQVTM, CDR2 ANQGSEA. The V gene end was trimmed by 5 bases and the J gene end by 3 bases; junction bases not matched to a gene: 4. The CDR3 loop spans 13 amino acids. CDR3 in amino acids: CSVMSGGYNEQFF. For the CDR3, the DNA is TGCAGCGTTATGTCAGGGGGCTACAATGAGCAGTTCTTC.

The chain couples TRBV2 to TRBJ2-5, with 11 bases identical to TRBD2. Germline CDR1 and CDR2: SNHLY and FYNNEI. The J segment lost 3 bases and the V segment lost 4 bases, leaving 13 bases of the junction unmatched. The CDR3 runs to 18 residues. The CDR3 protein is CASSAPLAGGKRKETQYF. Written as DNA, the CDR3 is TGTGCCAGCAGTGCACCCCTAGCGGGGGGAAAGAGAAAAGAGACCCAGTACTTC.

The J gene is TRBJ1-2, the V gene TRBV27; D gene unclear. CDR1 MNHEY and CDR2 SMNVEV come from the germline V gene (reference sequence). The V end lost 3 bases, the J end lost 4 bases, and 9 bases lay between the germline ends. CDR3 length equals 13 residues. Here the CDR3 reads CASSFGVSYGYTF. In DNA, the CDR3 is TGTGCCAGCAGTTTCGGGGTGAGCTATGGCTACACCTTC.

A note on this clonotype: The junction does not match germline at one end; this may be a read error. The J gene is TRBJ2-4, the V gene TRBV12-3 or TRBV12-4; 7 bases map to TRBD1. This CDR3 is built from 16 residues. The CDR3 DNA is TGTGCCAGCAGTCCCCCACAGGGGATAGCCAAAACCATTCAGTACTTC. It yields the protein CASSPPQGIAKTIQYF.

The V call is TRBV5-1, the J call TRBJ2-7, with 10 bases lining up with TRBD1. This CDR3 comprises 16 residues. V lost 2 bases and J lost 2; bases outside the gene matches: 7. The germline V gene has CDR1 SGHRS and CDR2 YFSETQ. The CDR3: CASSFAGTGETYEQYF. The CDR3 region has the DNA TGCGCCAGCAGCTTTGCCGGGACAGGGGAAACCTACGAGCAGTACTTC.

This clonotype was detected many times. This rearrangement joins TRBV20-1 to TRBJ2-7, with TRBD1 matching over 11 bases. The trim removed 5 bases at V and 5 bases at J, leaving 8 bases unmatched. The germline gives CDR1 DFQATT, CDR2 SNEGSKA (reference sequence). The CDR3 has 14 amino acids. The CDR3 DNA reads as TGCAGTGCTTCCCGGGACAGGGGGGTCCACGAGCAGTACTTC. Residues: CSASRDRGVHEQYF.

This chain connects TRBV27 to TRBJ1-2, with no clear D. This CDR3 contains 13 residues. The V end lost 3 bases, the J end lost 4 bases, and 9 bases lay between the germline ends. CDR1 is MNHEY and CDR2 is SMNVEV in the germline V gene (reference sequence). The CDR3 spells CASSFVGFYGYTF. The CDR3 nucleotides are TGTGCCAGCAGTTTCGTTGGTTTCTATGGCTACACCTTC.

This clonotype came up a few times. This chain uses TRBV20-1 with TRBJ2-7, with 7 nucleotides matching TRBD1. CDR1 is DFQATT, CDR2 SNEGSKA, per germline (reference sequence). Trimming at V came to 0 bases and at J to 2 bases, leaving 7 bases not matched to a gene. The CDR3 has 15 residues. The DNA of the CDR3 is TGCAGTGCTAGAGATCCGGGACAGCGTCCCTACGAGCAGTACTTC. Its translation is CSARDPGQRPYEQYF.

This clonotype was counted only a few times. For the CDR3, the DNA is TGCAGTGCTGGACTAGCGGGAGTCACAGATACGCAGTATTTT. Its protein product is CSAGLAGVTDTQYF. The rearrangement uses TRBV20-1 and TRBJ2-3, with TRBD2 identical over 13 bases. The V segment lost 5 bases and the J segment 2 bases; nucleotides outside the gene matches: 1. The V gene's germline CDR1 is DFQATT and CDR2 SNEGSKA (reference sequence). The CDR3 consists of 14 residues.

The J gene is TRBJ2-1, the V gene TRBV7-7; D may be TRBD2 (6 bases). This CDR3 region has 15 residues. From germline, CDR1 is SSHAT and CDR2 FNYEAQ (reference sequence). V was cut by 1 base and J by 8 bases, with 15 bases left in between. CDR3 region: CASSLEAGWVDEQFF. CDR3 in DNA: TGTGCCAGCAGCTTAGAAGCGGGCTGGGTCGATGAGCAGTTCTTC. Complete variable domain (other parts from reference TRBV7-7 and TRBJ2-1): GAGVSQSPRYKVTKRGQDVTLRCDPISSHATLYWYQQALGQGPEFLTYFNYEAQPDKSGLPSDRFSAERPEGSISTLTIQRTEQRDSAMYRCASSLEAGWVDEQFFGPGTRLTVL.

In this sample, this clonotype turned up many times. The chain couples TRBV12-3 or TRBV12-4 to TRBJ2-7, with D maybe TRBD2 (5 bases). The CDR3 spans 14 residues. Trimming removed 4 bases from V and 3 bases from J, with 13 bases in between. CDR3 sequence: CASSYSGWDYEQYF. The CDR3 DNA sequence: TGTGCCAGCAGTTATTCGGGATGGGACTACGAGCAGTACTTC.

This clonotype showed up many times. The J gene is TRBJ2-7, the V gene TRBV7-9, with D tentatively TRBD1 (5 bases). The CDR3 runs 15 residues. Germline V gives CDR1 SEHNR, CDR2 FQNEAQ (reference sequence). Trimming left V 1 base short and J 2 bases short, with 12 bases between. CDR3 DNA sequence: TGTGCCAGCAGCTTAGGGGTTGGGGCAGCCTACGAGCAGTACTTC. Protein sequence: CASSLGVGAAYEQYF. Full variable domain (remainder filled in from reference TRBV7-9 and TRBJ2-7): DTGVSQNPRHKITKRGQNVTFRCDPISEHNRLYWYRQTLGQGPEFLTYFQNEAQLEKSRLLSDRFSAERPKGSFSTLEIQRTEQGDSAMYLCASSLGVGAAYEQYFGPGTRLTVT.

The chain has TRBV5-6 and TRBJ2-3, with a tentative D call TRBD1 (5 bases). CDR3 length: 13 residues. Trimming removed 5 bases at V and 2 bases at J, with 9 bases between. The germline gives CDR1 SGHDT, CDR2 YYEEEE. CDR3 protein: CASSDRYTDTQYF. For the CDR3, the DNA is TGTGCCAGCAGTGACAGATACACAGATACGCAGTATTTT.